This is a list of T cell receptor beta chains from one sample in a study of graft-versus-host responses after intestinal transplantation. Some clones are missing from TCRdb's copy, which holds only in-frame ones; the method was immunoSEQ multiplex PCR. The data contain some 13,000 clones, about 36% of them singletons. This specimen was alloreactive CD4+ T cells from a mixed lymphocyte reaction culture, taken before intestinal transplant. These receptors originate from a human patient who received an intestinal transplant. Both conserved end residues are part of each CDR3. D genes are given only for firm matches. A clone size is listed for some rows: how often the clone was seen (once, few, many), or a class if it is expanded.

V	D	size	J	DNA	CDR3
TRBV9	TRBD1	few	TRBJ2-7	TGTGCCAGCAGCGGGGGACAGGGGGGGTACGAGCAGTACTTC	CASSGGQGGYEQYF
TRBV4-3	-	-	TRBJ1-2	TGCGCCAGCAGCCAAGAGCCCCAGGGGAACTATGGCTACACCTTC	CASSQEPQGNYGYTF
TRBV18	-	-	TRBJ1-4	TGTGCCAGCTCACCGCTACAGCCTGCAACTAATGAAAAACTGTTTTTT	CASSPLQPATNEKLFF
TRBV29-1	TRBD1	-	TRBJ1-1	TGCAGCGTTGACCTAATTACAGGGGGCACTGAAGCTTTCTTT	CSVDLITGGTEAFF
TRBV2	TRBD2	-	TRBJ2-5	TGTGCCAGCAAGATTGGGATAGCGGGGGGTTTGGCCCAGTACTTC	CASKIGIAGGLAQYF
TRBV2	-	-	TRBJ2-3	TGTGCCAGCAGGAGGGGTTCGGGGGCAGATACGCAGTATTTT	CASRRGSGADTQYF
TRBV10-1	TRBD2	-	TRBJ2-1	TGCGCCAGCAGTGAGATATCGGGGGGGAGGAATGAGCAGTTCTTC	CASSEISGGRNEQFF
TRBV7-2	TRBD1	-	TRBJ2-7	TGTGCCAGCAGCTTAGGACAGGGGAAGTACGAGCAGTACTTC	CASSLGQGKYEQYF
TRBV18	-	few	TRBJ1-5	TGTGCCAGCTCACCGGAGAATCAGCCCCAGCATTTT	CASSPENQPQHF
TRBV4-3	TRBD2	few	TRBJ2-7	TGCGCCAGCAGCCAAGAATATGGCGGGGGTAGGGAGCAGTACTTC	CASSQEYGGGREQYF
TRBV6-5	TRBD1	-	TRBJ1-1	TGTGCCAGCAGGACAGGGGGCCGCACTGAAGCTTTCTTT	CASRTGGRTEAFF
TRBV27	-	-	TRBJ1-2	TGTGCCAGCAGTTTGGTTCCCCAGGGTGGCTACACCTTC	CASSLVPQGGYTF
TRBV5-1	TRBD2	-	TRBJ2-7	TGCGCCAGCAGCCCTTCTAGCGGGGGTTCTTACGAGCAGTACTTC	CASSPSSGGSYEQYF
TRBV6-5	-	-	TRBJ1-2	TGTGCCAGCAGCCGCGGGACGGTTAGCTATGGCTACACCTTC	CASSRGTVSYGYTF
TRBV19	TRBD1	few	TRBJ1-5	TGTGCCAGTAGTTCTCCACAGGGGGGCTCGTACCAGCCCCAGCATTTT	CASSSPQGGSYQPQHF
TRBV19	-	medium-sized	TRBJ2-3	TGTGCCAGTAGTATGTCGGATACGCAGTATTTT	CASSMSDTQYF
TRBV18	-	-	TRBJ1-5	TGTGCCAGCTCACAGGGGGATAGCAATCAGCCCCAGCATTTT	CASSQGDSNQPQHF
TRBV6-4	-	-	TRBJ1-1	TGTGCCAGCAGTGACCGGGGGGGGGCAGGCACTGAAGCTTTCTTT	CASSDRGGAGTEAFF
TRBV19	-	-	TRBJ1-2	TGTGCCAGTAGTATAGTGGAGGGCTCACGAGGCTACACCTTC	CASSIVEGSRGYTF
TRBV6-6	TRBD1	-	TRBJ1-2	TGTGCCAGCAGAGCGACAGGGGAGGGCTACACCTTC	CASRATGEGYTF
TRBV25-1	-	few	TRBJ2-7	TGTGCCAGCAGTAAAGGGGGTGCAATATTAGGCGAGCAGTACTTC	CASSKGGAILGEQYF
TRBV7-4	-	-	TRBJ2-7	TGTGCCAGCAGCTTAAATCGCCGGGACAAACACTACGAGCAGTACTTC	CASSLNRRDKHYEQYF
TRBV7-2	-	medium-sized	TRBJ1-2	TGTGCCAGCAGCCGTAGAACCAGACAGGACAGCTATGGCTACACCTTC	CASSRRTRQDSYGYTF
TRBV7-2	-	-	TRBJ1-2	TGTGCCAGCAGCTTAGGACAGTTCTATGGCTACACCTTC	CASSLGQFYGYTF